The 17 T cell receptor beta chains below were found in one sample sequenced in a study of T cell repertoires in cytomegalovirus infection. TCRdb re-analysed the reads in MiXCR, keeping a single row per CDR3 protein. The sample lists about 530,000 distinct CDR3 sequences, 26% occurring once. The material sequenced was PBMCs. Receptor source: a human donor in good health (CMV status not recorded). Some clones in this sample may be carry-over from other donors' samples.

This clonotype has a handful of counts. The V call is TRBV23-1, the J call TRBJ2-7; 7 bases align to TRBD2. Being an ORF, TRBV23-1 has a function that is uncertain. The length of the CDR3 is 17 residues. V was pared by 2 bases and J by 1 base, with 11 bases of the junction left unmatched. CDR3 amino acids: CASSQIRWRGSSYEQYF. CDR3 nucleotide sequence: TGCGCCAGCAGTCAAATCCGGTGGCGGGGGAGTTCCTACGAGCAGTACTTC.

The V call is TRBV14, the J call TRBJ2-5, with a possible D match to TRBD1 (5 bases). CDR3 size: 13 residues. CDR1 is SGHDN, CDR2 FVKESK, per germline. V lost 2 bases and J lost 5, with 9 bases in between. CDR3 region: CASSQRGWETQYF. CDR3 bases: TGTGCCAGCAGCCAAAGGGGCTGGGAGACCCAGTACTTC.

A few counts support this clonotype. The chain links TRBV7-4 to TRBJ2-3; D possibly uses TRBD1 or TRBD2 (5 bases each). The V gene lost 6 bases and the J gene lost 2 bases, with 18 bases spanning the gap. Germline CDR1 is SGHVT and CDR2 is SQSDAQ. The CDR3 consists of 16 residues. This chain's CDR3 is CASRRLGDLHTDTQYF. The CDR3 coding sequence is TGTGCCAGCAGGAGATTGGGGGACCTGCACACAGATACGCAGTATTTT.

This clonotype was found a few times. The chain combines TRBV12-3 or TRBV12-4 with TRBJ2-1; possible D gene TRBD2, 6 bases. The CDR3 runs 12 residues. Trimming left V 3 bases short and J 8 bases short, with 8 bases between. This chain's CDR3 is CASSLEGDEQFF. Here the CDR3 DNA reads TGTGCCAGCAGTTTGGAGGGAGATGAGCAGTTCTTC.

The V and J genes are TRBV11-2 and TRBJ2-7; maybe TRBD1 (5 bases). Germline CDR1 and CDR2: SGHAT and FQNNGV. Trimming left V 0 bases short and J 1 base short, with 7 bases between. The CDR3 extends over 14 amino acids. The CDR3 coding sequence is TGTGCCAGCAGCTTAGACAGGGAATCCTACGAGCAGTACGTC. Amino acid sequence: CASSLDRESYEQYV.

This clonotype occurred a few times. V is TRBV19 and J is TRBJ1-4; 8 bases are shared with TRBD1. CDR1 is LNHDA and CDR2 is SQIVND in the germline V gene (reference sequence). V lost 5 bases to trimming and J lost 5 bases; unmatched junction nucleotides: 7. This CDR3 spans 15 amino acids. The CDR3 spells CASSPDRGKNEKLFF. CDR3 nucleotides: TGTGCCAGTAGTCCCGACAGGGGCAAGAATGAAAAACTGTTTTTT.

This chain connects TRBV6-2 or TRBV6-3 to TRBJ1-5; TRBD1 aligns across 7 bases. Trimming took 2 bases from V and 6 from J; bases not matched to a gene: 7. CDR1 MNHEY and CDR2 SVGEGT come from the germline V gene. The CDR3 loop spans 15 amino acids. In nucleotides, the CDR3 is TGTGCCAGCAGTTACCAGGGGGGCTCTGTTCAGCCCCAGCATTTT. Translation gives CASSYQGGSVQPQHF.

The V gene is TRBV20-1, the J gene TRBJ2-5, with 10 bases aligning to TRBD1. This CDR3 spans 14 amino acids. J was trimmed by 7 bases and V by 4 bases; bases with no gene match: 9. From germline, CDR1 is DFQATT and CDR2 SNEGSKA (reference sequence). CDR3 coding DNA: TGCAGTGCTAAATTGACAGGGGGCGGGGGGACCCAGTACTTC. This gives the protein CSAKLTGGGGTQYF.

The rearrangement uses TRBV14 and TRBJ2-5; either TRBD1 or TRBD2 may supply D (5 bases each). CDR1 and CDR2 (germline): SGHDN, FVKESK. V lost 7 bases and J lost 0, with 12 bases in between. This CDR3 region has 14 residues. CDR3 sequence (DNA): TGTGCCAGCAACCAGGGACCTAACCAAGAGACCCAGTACTTC. It codes for CASNQGPNQETQYF.

The chain uses TRBV20-1 and TRBJ2-1; D is ambiguous. Germline CDR1 and CDR2: DFQATT and SNEGSKA (reference sequence). The ends were cut back, 0 bases at V and 2 bases at J, with 14 bases in the middle. The CDR3 spans 16 residues. The CDR3 DNA follows: TGCAGTGCTAGAGATTCCCTGACGCCGACCTACAATGAGCAGTTCTTC. Translating gives CSARDSLTPTYNEQFF.

In this sample, this clonotype turned up many times. The rearrangement joins TRBV7-2 to TRBJ2-3; no clear D gene. V shed 0 bases and J shed 2 bases, with 6 bases lying between them. The CDR3 is 14 amino acids. Germline V gene sequence: CDR1 SGHTA, CDR2 FQGNSA. CDR3 sequence (DNA): TGTGCCAGCAGCTTAGCTCCGGTCACAGATACGCAGTATTTT. Its translation is CASSLAPVTDTQYF.

This clonotype was detected only a few times. The chain carries TRBV27 and TRBJ1-1, with D perhaps matching TRBD1 (5 bases). The germline V gene encodes CDR1 MNHEY and CDR2 SMNVEV (reference sequence). V lost 4 bases and J lost 1, with 13 bases in between. The CDR3 consists of 15 residues. CDR3 loop: CASSSRPQGNTEAFF. The DNA of the CDR3 is TGTGCCAGCAGTTCCCGCCCCCAGGGGAACACTGAAGCTTTCTTT.

Here the CDR3 DNA reads TGTGCCAGCAGTCAGCAATCCTATGGCTACACCTTC. Translating gives CASSQQSYGYTF. The chain has TRBV9 and TRBJ1-2; D is unclear. This CDR3 is 12 amino acids long. CDR1 SGDLS and CDR2 YYNGEE come from the germline V gene. Between the trimmed V and J ends, which lost 5 bases and 4 bases, there was a span of 9 bases.

CDR3 sequence (DNA): TGTGCCAGCAGTTCTATGGACGGAAGCTCTGGAAACACCATATATTTT. It yields the protein CASSSMDGSSGNTIYF. This chain uses TRBV27 with TRBJ1-3; D uncertain. Trimming took 4 bases from V and 0 from J, leaving 13 bases between them. The CDR3 runs 16 residues. Germline V gene lookup returns CDR1 MNHEY and CDR2 SMNVEV (reference sequence).

This clonotype was picked up a small number of times. The chain is built from TRBV12-3 or TRBV12-4 and TRBJ1-5; D is undetermined. Trimming pared 3 bases from V and 0 bases from J, leaving 9 bases between. The CDR3 has 15 residues. The CDR3, as DNA: TGTGCCAGCAGTTTTCCTTGGGGTAGCAATCAGCCCCAGCATTTT. Amino acid sequence: CASSFPWGSNQPQHF.

This clonotype was seen more than once but under ten times. The chain carries TRBV6-5 and TRBJ2-7; D possibly corresponds to TRBD1 (6 bases). Trimming removed 2 bases at V and 3 bases at J, with 11 bases between. CDR1 is MNHEY, CDR2 SVGAGI, per germline. The CDR3 is 14 amino acids. The CDR3 here is CASSYARGDYEQYV. CDR3 sequence (DNA): TGTGCCAGCAGTTACGCCAGGGGAGACTACGAGCAGTACGTC.

The chain's CDR3 is CSVGGGLPTDTQYF. The CDR3 coding sequence is TGCAGCGTTGGGGGCGGACTCCCCACAGATACGCAGTATTTT. The rearrangement joins TRBV29-1 to TRBJ2-3, with D possibly called TRBD1 or TRBD2 (5 bases each). CDR3 length: 14 residues. Germline CDR1 and CDR2: SQVTM and ANQGSEA. The V gene lost 4 bases and the J gene lost 2 bases, with 13 bases spanning the gap.